This TCR beta chain was captured in a study of cytomegalovirus exposure and HLA in healthy donors. Primers: 60 Vbeta forward and 13 Jbeta reverse. Generated by immunoSEQ multiplex PCR, the TCRdb table keeps only in-frame clones and is missing some. The repertoire consists of more than 95,000 clones, with around 78% occurring once and the leading ten covering roughly 2%. This CDR3 is built from 14 residues. Germline V gene lookup returns CDR1 SNHLY and CDR2 FYNNEI. With V trimmed by 6 bases and J by 1 base, 2 bases remained unmatched. This clone was observed a single time. The chain combines TRBV2 with TRBJ1-1; 10 bases line up with TRBD1. This sequence originates from a man aged 45 to 65 in good health and CMV-seronegative. Sequenced: PBMCs. CDR3 protein: CASSRQGANTEAFF. In nucleotides, the CDR3 is TGTGCCAGCAGCAGACAGGGGGCGAACACTGAAGCTTTCTTT.